The rows below give T cell receptor beta chains drawn from one sample of a study of blood T cell repertoires in COVID-19. TCRdb keeps only in-frame clones here, not all; method: immunoSEQ multiplex PCR. The sample comprises 190,000 or so clones, 70% to 90% of which are singletons, and around 10% rests with the top ten. The specimen was peripheral blood. Source of these receptors: a woman aged 80 or over with acute or convalescent COVID-19. Both conserved end residues are part of each CDR3. The order of the fields is J gene, D gene, clone size, V gene, CDR3 DNA, CDR3 protein. The D gene is left open where the match is weak. Clone size is not always given. Where it is, it says once, few, many or a class for expanded clones.

j_gene: TRBJ1-6; d_gene: -; abundance: -; v_gene: TRBV7-9; CDR3nt: TGTGCCAGCAGCCCTAGTGGGTCGTGGGGCTCACCCCTCCACTTT; CDR3aa: CASSPSGSWGSPLHF
j_gene: TRBJ1-1; d_gene: -; abundance: -; v_gene: TRBV19; CDR3nt: TGTGCCAGTAGTGGACAGATTAACACTGAAGCTTTCTTT; CDR3aa: CASSGQINTEAFF
j_gene: TRBJ1-5; d_gene: -; abundance: -; v_gene: TRBV9; CDR3nt: TGTGCCAGCAGCTACGAGGGGACTGGCAATCAGCCCCAGCATTTT; CDR3aa: CASSYEGTGNQPQHF
j_gene: TRBJ1-4; d_gene: TRBD1; abundance: once; v_gene: TRBV19; CDR3nt: TGTGCCACCCAGGGGGAAACTAATGAAAAACTGTTTTTT; CDR3aa: CATQGETNEKLFF
j_gene: TRBJ1-1; d_gene: -; abundance: -; v_gene: TRBV5-8; CDR3nt: TGTGCCAGCAGCCCAGGGGTAGAAGCTTTCTTT; CDR3aa: CASSPGVEAFF
j_gene: TRBJ1-4; d_gene: -; abundance: -; v_gene: TRBV5-1; CDR3nt: TGCGCCAGCAGCTCCCCCGGGACTCGCCACGAAAAACTGTTTTTT; CDR3aa: CASSSPGTRHEKLFF
j_gene: TRBJ1-1; d_gene: -; abundance: -; v_gene: TRBV4-3; CDR3nt: TGCGCCAGCAGCCAAGATCTCGGCACTGAAGCTTTCTTT; CDR3aa: CASSQDLGTEAFF
j_gene: TRBJ1-3; d_gene: -; abundance: once; v_gene: TRBV11-2; CDR3nt: TGTGCCAGCAGCTTAGAGGGAGTATTCTCTGGAAACACCATATATTTT; CDR3aa: CASSLEGVFSGNTIYF
j_gene: TRBJ2-7; d_gene: TRBD1; abundance: -; v_gene: TRBV30; CDR3nt: TGTGCCTGGAGTGTACTCAGGGGGCCGGGTGGAGAGCAGTACTTC; CDR3aa: CAWSVLRGPGGEQYF
j_gene: TRBJ1-6; d_gene: -; abundance: few; v_gene: TRBV14; CDR3nt: TGTGCCAGCAGCCAAGAAAGCAGAGGTTCACCCCTCCACTTT; CDR3aa: CASSQESRGSPLHF
j_gene: TRBJ1-1; d_gene: -; abundance: once; v_gene: TRBV19; CDR3nt: TGTGCCAGTACTCGACAGCGCAGCTCCGACCTGAACACTGAAGCTTTCTTT; CDR3aa: CASTRQRSSDLNTEAFF
j_gene: TRBJ2-5; d_gene: -; abundance: few; v_gene: TRBV10-3; CDR3nt: TGTGCCATCAGTACCCCTTTTGGCGGGTTGGAGACCCAGTACTTC; CDR3aa: CAISTPFGGLETQYF
j_gene: TRBJ2-7; d_gene: -; abundance: -; v_gene: TRBV11-2; CDR3nt: TGTGCCAGCAGCCCCCGGGGAGGGGGCTACGAGCAGTACTTC; CDR3aa: CASSPRGGGYEQYF
j_gene: TRBJ2-2; d_gene: -; abundance: -; v_gene: TRBV7-3; CDR3nt: TGTGCCAGCAGCTCGCGGGACACCGGGGAGCTGTTTTTT; CDR3aa: CASSSRDTGELFF
j_gene: TRBJ1-3; d_gene: -; abundance: -; v_gene: TRBV12-3/TRBV12-4; CDR3nt: TGTGCCAGCAGCAGGGACATTAGAAACACCATATATTTT; CDR3aa: CASSRDIRNTIYF
j_gene: TRBJ1-3; d_gene: -; abundance: -; v_gene: TRBV2; CDR3nt: TGTGCCAGCAGTGAATGGGGGGGAAGATCGTCTGGAAACACCATATATTTT; CDR3aa: CASSEWGGRSSGNTIYF
j_gene: TRBJ1-3; d_gene: TRBD1; abundance: -; v_gene: TRBV6-6; CDR3nt: TGTGCCAGCAGTTACGCACAGGGGAGGCGAAACACCATATATTTT; CDR3aa: CASSYAQGRRNTIYF